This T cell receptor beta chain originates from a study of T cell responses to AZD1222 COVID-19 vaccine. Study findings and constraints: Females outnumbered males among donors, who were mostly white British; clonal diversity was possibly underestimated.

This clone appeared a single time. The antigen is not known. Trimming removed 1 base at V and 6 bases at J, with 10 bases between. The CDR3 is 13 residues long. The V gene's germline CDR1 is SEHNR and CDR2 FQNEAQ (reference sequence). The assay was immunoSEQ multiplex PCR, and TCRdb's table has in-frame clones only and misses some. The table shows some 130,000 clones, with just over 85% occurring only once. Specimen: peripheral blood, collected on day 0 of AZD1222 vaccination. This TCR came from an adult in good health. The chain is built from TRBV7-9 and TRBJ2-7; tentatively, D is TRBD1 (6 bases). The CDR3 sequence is CASSLGGGREQYF. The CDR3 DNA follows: TGTGCCAGCAGCTTAGGAGGGGGTCGCGAGCAGTACTTC.